Below are 19 T cell receptor beta chains sequenced from a single sample in a study of cytomegalovirus exposure and HLA in healthy donors. PCR used 60 Vbeta primers and 13 Jbeta primers. The assay was immunoSEQ multiplex PCR, and TCRdb's table has in-frame clones only and misses some. The repertoire holds around 140,000 clones, with around 9.7% as singletons. The source material was PBMCs. Every receptor here comes from a man in his forties or fifties in good health and CMV-seronegative.

Only a few counts were recorded for this clone. No conserved phenylalanine or tryptophan ends this CDR3, so it is likely a read error. J is TRBJ1-1 and V is TRBV6-6; D is perhaps TRBD1 (5 bases). Trimming left V 5 bases short and J 0 bases short, with 13 bases between. The CDR3 length is 15 residues. Germline V CDR1 and CDR2: MNHNY, SVGAGI (reference sequence). CDR3 amino acids: CASSDAGRMNTEAFL. In DNA, the CDR3 is TGTGCCAGCAGTGATGCGGGACGGATGAACACTGAAGCTTTCCTT.

The V gene is TRBV15, the J gene TRBJ1-2; 11 positions match TRBD1. Germline V gene data show CDR1 as LNHNV and CDR2 as YYDKDF (reference sequence). The junction had 4 bases not matched to a gene; V was cut back by 0 bases and J by 7 bases. CDR3 size: 15 residues. CDR3 sequence reads: CATSRDRTGGFGYTF. The CDR3 nucleotides read TGTGCCACCAGCAGAGATAGGACAGGGGGCTTTGGCTACACCTTC.

The chain uses TRBV18 and TRBJ1-6; TRBD1 is a possible D gene (5 bases). The CDR3 is 15 residues long. Germline values: CDR1 KGHSH, CDR2 LQKENI. Trimming took off 6 bases at V and 7 bases at J, with 16 bases between the two ends. The CDR3 coding sequence is TGTGCCAGCTCCCCGCGGGGGGACTCCAATTCACCCCTCCACTTT. Translation: CASSPRGDSNSPLHF.

The chain joins TRBV6-5 to TRBJ1-1; maybe TRBD1 (6 bases). V was trimmed by 7 bases and J by 6 bases, leaving 18 bases between them. Per germline, CDR1 MNHEY and CDR2 SVGAGI. The CDR3 spans 14 residues. The CDR3 bases are TGTGCCAGCAAATGGACAGCGACGGTTCCTGAAGCTTTCTTT. This gives the protein CASKWTATVPEAFF.

This clone was detected only a few times. CDR3 bases: TGTGCCAGCGGCTCGACCTACGAGCAGTACTTC. Residues: CASGSTYEQYF. The chain uses TRBV27 and TRBJ2-7; D not resolved. CDR3 length: 11 amino acids. The germline V and J ends were trimmed by 8 bases and 2 bases, with 7 bases remaining between them. Germline loops: CDR1 MNHEY, CDR2 SMNVEV (reference sequence).

This clone appeared a few times. The rearrangement links TRBV2 to TRBJ2-7; D not resolved. CDR1 is SNHLY and CDR2 is FYNNEI in the germline V gene. The length of the CDR3 is 11 residues. The germline V and J ends were trimmed by 6 bases and 4 bases, with 7 bases remaining between them. The CDR3 is CASSPFYEQYF. In DNA form, the CDR3 reads TGTGCCAGCAGCCCCTTTTACGAGCAGTACTTC.

The rearrangement joins TRBV6-5 to TRBJ2-1; TRBD2 agrees at 9 bases. Trimming took 6 bases from V and 8 from J; bases not matched to a gene: 11. Germline loops: CDR1 MNHEY, CDR2 SVGAGI. This CDR3 has 15 amino acids. The CDR3 DNA is TGTGCCAGCAGCTCCCGGGGCGGGAGGGGGGATGAGCAGTTCTTC. This translates into CASSSRGGRGDEQFF.

The chain combines TRBV7-3 with TRBJ2-5; 7 bases line up with TRBD2. Per the germline V gene, CDR1 is SGHTA and CDR2 is FQGTGA. The V gene end was trimmed by 5 bases and the J gene end by 4 bases; junction bases not matched to a gene: 7. CDR3 size: 14 residues. The CDR3 sequence: CASSPLGRVETQYF. The CDR3 bases are TGTGCCAGCAGCCCCCTGGGGAGGGTAGAGACCCAGTACTTC.

This clone was counted only a few times. V and J are TRBV11-3 and TRBJ2-3, with 11 bases identical to TRBD2. This CDR3 comprises 16 residues. The junction had 7 bases not matched to a gene; V was cut back by 4 bases and J by 4 bases. Per germline, CDR1 SGHNT and CDR2 YENEEA. Here the CDR3 DNA reads TGTGCCAGCAGCTCGGGACTAGCGGAGAGGGCAGATACGCAGTATTTT. The encoded protein is CASSSGLAERADTQYF.

This chain links TRBV28 with TRBJ2-7, with 8 nucleotides matching TRBD1. V trimming: 4 bases; J trimming: 4 bases; junction bases outside the gene matches: 12. The CDR3 runs 16 residues. Germline CDR1 and CDR2: MDHEN and SYDVKM. The chain's CDR3 is CASSSWGAGGGYEQYF. CDR3 DNA: TGTGCCAGCAGTTCATGGGGGGCAGGGGGCGGGTACGAGCAGTACTTC.

This clone was seen only a few times. The rearrangement uses TRBV6-5 and TRBJ1-2; unclear D gene. Trimming cost V 4 bases and J 4 bases, with 4 bases left between them. This CDR3 spans 11 amino acids. Germline loops: CDR1 MNHEY, CDR2 SVGAGI. The CDR3 protein is CASSSGYGYTF. The CDR3 DNA is TGTGCCAGCAGTTCAGGCTATGGCTACACCTTC.

This clone has more than one count but fewer than ten. J is TRBJ2-5 and V is TRBV19, with TRBD1 matching 7 bases. Germline V CDR1 and CDR2: LNHDA, SQIVND (reference sequence). The junction had 9 bases not matched to a gene; V was cut back by 0 bases and J by 5 bases. CDR3 length: 16 residues. The CDR3 coding sequence is TGTGCCAGTAGTATAGATGCGGCAGGGGGTGGGGAGACCCAGTACTTC. Translation gives CASSIDAAGGGETQYF.

The rearrangement joins TRBV5-1 to TRBJ2-7; possible D gene TRBD1, 6 bases. The germline V gene has CDR1 SGHRS and CDR2 YFSETQ. CDR3 length equals 13 residues. V lost 4 bases to trimming and J lost 6 bases, with 14 bases between them. Here the CDR3 DNA reads TGCGCCAGCAGCCAAGACGTGACAGGCGAGCAGTACTTC. Its translation is CASSQDVTGEQYF.

The rearrangement uses TRBV9 and TRBJ2-1, with TRBD2 matching over 8 bases. Germline trimming cut 4 bases from V and 6 bases from J; bases unmatched to any gene: 12. The CDR3 is made up of 16 amino acids. The germline V gene has CDR1 SGDLS and CDR2 YYNGEE. The CDR3, as DNA: TGTGCCAGCAGCCCCCGGCAAGCGGGGGCTGGCAATGAGCAGTTCTTC. The encoded protein is CASSPRQAGAGNEQFF.

This clone was counted between two and nine times. The genes are TRBV6-4 and TRBJ2-2; 10 positions agree with TRBD1. Germline V gives CDR1 MRHNA, CDR2 SNTAGT. The CDR3 consists of 15 residues. V shed 6 bases, J shed 6 bases, and the junction held 7 bases outside the gene matches. The CDR3 loop reads CASRPGQGSAGELFF. Written as DNA, the CDR3 is TGTGCCAGCAGGCCGGGACAGGGGTCGGCCGGGGAGCTGTTTTTT.

This clone was picked up one time. The chain recombines TRBV11-1 with TRBJ2-1; 12 positions match TRBD2. Germline trimming cut 5 bases from V and 10 bases from J; bases unmatched to any gene: 15. The CDR3 has 17 amino acids. Per the germline V gene, CDR1 is SGHAT and CDR2 is FQDESV (reference sequence). CDR3 protein: CASSPRSLAGGRVEQFF. For the CDR3, the DNA is TGTGCCAGCAGCCCTAGGTCACTAGCGGGGGGCCGCGTAGAGCAGTTCTTC.

The genes are TRBV5-1 and TRBJ2-7, with unresolved D. The ends were cut back, 0 bases at V and 0 bases at J, with 7 bases in the middle. The CDR3 is 14 amino acids. Germline values: CDR1 SGHRS, CDR2 YFSETQ. The CDR3, as DNA: TGCGCCAGCAGCTTGGCCGTTAACTCCTACGAGCAGTACTTC. Amino acid sequence: CASSLAVNSYEQYF.

This chain joins TRBV6-5 and TRBJ1-2; D is possibly TRBD1 (5 bases). Germline CDR1 reads MNHEY; CDR2 reads SVGAGI. The CDR3 has 14 amino acids. V shed 5 bases and J shed 6 bases, with 16 bases lying between them. CDR3 loop: CASSPHPARDGYTF. The CDR3 DNA reads as TGTGCCAGCAGTCCCCACCCGGCCAGGGATGGCTACACCTTC.

This clone was counted a few times. The chain recombines TRBV11-1 with TRBJ2-7; 11 bases align to TRBD2. The CDR3 runs 13 residues. The V and J ends lost 8 bases and 4 bases, in that order; junction bases with no gene match: 4. Germline loops: CDR1 SGHAT, CDR2 FQDESV (reference sequence). CDR3 sequence reads: CASSRTSGYEQYF. CDR3 nucleotides: TGTGCCAGCTCCCGGACTAGCGGGTACGAGCAGTACTTC.